Described below is a single TCR beta chain sequence and its context. The data are from a study of blood T cell repertoires in COVID-19. Profiling relied on immunoSEQ multiplex PCR, and the TCRdb table lists in-frame clones only, not all of them. Of about 180,000 clones in the sample, approximately 89% were seen once. The V and J ends lost 8 bases and 10 bases, in that order; junction bases with no gene match: 6. The CDR3 loop spans 11 amino acids. Germline loops: CDR1 WSHSY, CDR2 SAAADI. The receptor's source is a woman in her twenties or thirties with acute or convalescent COVID-19. The chain employs TRBV10-2 and TRBJ1-1, with TRBD1 matching over 8 bases. The sequenced sample consisted of peripheral blood. As DNA, the CDR3 is TGCGCCAGCTGGTCAGGGGGCGCAGCTTTCTTT. This sequence encodes CASWSGGAAFF.